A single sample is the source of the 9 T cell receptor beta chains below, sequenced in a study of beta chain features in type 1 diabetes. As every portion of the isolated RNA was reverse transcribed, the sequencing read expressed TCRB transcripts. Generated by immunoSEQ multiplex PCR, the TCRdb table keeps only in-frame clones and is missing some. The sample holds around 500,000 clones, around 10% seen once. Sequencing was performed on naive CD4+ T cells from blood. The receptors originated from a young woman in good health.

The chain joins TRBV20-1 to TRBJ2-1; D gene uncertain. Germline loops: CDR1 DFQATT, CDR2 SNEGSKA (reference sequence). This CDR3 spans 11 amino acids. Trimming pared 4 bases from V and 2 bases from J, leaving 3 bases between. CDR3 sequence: CSAITYNEQFF. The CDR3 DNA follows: TGCAGTGCTATCACCTACAATGAGCAGTTCTTC.

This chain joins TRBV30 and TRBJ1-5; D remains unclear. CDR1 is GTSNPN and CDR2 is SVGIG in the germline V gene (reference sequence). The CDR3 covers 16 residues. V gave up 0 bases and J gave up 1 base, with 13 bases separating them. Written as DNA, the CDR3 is TGTGCCTGGAGTGTAGGAGCCGTCAGGAGCAATCAGCCCCAGCATTTT. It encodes CAWSVGAVRSNQPQHF.

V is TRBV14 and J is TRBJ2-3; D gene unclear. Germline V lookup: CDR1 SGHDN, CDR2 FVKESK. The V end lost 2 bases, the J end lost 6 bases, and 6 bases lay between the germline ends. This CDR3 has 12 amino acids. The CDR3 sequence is CASSQSRDTQYF. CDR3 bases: TGTGCCAGCAGCCAATCGAGGGATACGCAGTATTTT.

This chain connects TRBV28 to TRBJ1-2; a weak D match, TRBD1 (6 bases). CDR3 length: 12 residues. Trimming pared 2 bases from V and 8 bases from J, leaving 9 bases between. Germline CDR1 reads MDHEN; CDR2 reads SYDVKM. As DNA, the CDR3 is TGTGCCAGCAGTTTAGCCAGGGGAGGCTACACCTTC. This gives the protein CASSLARGGYTF.

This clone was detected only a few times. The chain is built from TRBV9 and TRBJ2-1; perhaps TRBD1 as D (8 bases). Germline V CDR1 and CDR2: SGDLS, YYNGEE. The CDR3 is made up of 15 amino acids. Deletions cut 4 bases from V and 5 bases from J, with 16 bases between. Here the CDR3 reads CASSFGQGGNNEQFF. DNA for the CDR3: TGTGCCAGCAGCTTCGGACAGGGAGGGAACAATGAGCAGTTCTTC.

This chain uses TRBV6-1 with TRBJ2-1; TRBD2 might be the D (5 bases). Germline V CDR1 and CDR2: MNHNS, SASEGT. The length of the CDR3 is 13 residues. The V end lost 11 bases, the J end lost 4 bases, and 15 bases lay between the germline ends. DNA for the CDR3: TGTGCCCTCACTAGAAGCTATTACAATGAGCAGTTCTTC. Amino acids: CALTRSYYNEQFF.

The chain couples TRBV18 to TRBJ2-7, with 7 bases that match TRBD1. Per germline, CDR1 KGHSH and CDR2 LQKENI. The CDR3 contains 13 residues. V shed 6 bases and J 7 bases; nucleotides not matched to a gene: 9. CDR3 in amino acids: CASSRQGREEQYF. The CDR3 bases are TGTGCCAGCTCCCGACAGGGACGAGAGGAGCAGTACTTC.

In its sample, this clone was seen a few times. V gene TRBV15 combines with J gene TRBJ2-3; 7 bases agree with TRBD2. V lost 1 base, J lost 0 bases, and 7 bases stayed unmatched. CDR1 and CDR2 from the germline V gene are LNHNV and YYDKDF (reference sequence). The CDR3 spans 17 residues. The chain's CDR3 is CATSRGALSGSTDTQYF. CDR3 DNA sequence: TGTGCCACCAGCAGAGGAGCCCTTAGCGGGAGCACAGATACGCAGTATTTT.

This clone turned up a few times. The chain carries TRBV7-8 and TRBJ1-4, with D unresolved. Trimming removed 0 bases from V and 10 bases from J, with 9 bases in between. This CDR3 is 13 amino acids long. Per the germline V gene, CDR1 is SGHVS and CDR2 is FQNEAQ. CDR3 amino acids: CASSLAIEAKLFF. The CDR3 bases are TGTGCCAGCAGCTTAGCTATTGAAGCAAAACTGTTTTTT.